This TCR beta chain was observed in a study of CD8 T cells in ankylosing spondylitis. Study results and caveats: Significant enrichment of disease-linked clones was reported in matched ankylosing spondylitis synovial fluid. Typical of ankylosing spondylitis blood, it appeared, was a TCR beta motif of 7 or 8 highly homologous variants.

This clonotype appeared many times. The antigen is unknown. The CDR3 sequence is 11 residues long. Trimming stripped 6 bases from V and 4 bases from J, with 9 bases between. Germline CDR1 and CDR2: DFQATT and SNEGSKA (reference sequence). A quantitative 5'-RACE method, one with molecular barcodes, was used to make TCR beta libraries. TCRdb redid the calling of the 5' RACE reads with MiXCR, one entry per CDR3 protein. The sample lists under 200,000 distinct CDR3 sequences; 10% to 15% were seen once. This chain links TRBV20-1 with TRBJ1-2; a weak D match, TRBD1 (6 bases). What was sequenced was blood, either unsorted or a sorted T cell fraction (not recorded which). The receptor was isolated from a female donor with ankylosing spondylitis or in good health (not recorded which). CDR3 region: CSARTAYGYTF. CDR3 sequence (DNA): TGCAGTGCCAGGACAGCCTATGGCTACACCTTC.